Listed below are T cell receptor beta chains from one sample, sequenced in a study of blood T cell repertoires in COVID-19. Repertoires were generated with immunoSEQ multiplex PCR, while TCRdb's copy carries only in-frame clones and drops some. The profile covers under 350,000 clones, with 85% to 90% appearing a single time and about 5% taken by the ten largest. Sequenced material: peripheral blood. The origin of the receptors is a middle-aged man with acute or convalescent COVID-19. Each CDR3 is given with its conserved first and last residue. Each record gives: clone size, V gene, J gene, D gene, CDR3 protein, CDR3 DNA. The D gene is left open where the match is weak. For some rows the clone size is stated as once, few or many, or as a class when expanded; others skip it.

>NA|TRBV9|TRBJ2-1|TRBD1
CASSDDRVNYNEQFF
TGTGCCAGCAGTGATGACAGGGTTAATTACAATGAGCAGTTCTTC
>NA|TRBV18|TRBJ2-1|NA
CASSPPNSYNEQFF
TGTGCCAGCTCACCACCCAACTCCTACAATGAGCAGTTCTTC
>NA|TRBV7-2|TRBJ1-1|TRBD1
CASSLRQGETEAFF
TGTGCCAGCAGCTTAAGACAGGGCGAGACTGAAGCTTTCTTT
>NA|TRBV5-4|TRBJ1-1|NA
CASSMASWTTNTEAFF
TGTGCCAGCAGCATGGCCTCATGGACAACGAACACTGAAGCTTTCTTT
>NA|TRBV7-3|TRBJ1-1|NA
CASSLRQGTEAFF
TGTGCCAGCAGCTTAAGGCAGGGGACTGAAGCTTTCTTT
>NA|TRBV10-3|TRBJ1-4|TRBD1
CAISHTGQDEKLFF
TGTGCCATCAGTCATACGGGACAGGATGAAAAACTGTTTTTT
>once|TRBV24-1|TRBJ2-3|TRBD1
CATSDPGQGTDTQYF
TGTGCCACCAGTGATCCTGGACAGGGGACAGATACGCAGTATTTT
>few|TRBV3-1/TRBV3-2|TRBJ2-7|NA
CASSQEVKQGSYEQYF
TGTGCCAGCAGCCAAGAAGTTAAGCAGGGCTCCTACGAGCAGTACTTC
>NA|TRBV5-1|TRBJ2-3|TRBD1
CASSSQGAPDTQYF
TGCGCCAGCAGCTCACAGGGGGCCCCAGATACGCAGTATTTT
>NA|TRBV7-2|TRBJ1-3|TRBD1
CASSLLGQHRNTIYF
TGTGCCAGCAGCCTCCTGGGACAGCACCGAAACACCATATATTTT